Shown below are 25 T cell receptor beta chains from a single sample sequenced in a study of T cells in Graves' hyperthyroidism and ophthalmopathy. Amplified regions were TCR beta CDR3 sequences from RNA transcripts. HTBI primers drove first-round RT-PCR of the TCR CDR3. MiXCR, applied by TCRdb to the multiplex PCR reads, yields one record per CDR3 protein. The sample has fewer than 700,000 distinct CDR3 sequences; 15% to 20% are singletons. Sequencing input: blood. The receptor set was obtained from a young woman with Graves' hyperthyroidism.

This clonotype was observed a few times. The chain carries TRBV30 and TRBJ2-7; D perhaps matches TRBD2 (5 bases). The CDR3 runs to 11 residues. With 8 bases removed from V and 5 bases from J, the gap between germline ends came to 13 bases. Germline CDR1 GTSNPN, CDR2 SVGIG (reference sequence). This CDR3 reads CAGKTGNEQYF. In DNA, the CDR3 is TGTGCCGGTAAGACGGGGAACGAGCAGTACTTC.

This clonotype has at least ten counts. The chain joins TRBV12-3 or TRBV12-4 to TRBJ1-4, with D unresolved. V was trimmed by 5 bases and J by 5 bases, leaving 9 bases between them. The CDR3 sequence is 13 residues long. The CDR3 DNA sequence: TGTGCCAGCAGTCCTCAGTTAAATGAAAAACTGTTTTTT. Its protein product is CASSPQLNEKLFF.

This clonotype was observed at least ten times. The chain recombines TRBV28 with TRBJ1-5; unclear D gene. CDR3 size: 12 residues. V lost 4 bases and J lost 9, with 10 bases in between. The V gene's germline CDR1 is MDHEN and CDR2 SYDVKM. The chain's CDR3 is CASSSMFRPQHF. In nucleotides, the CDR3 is TGTGCCAGCAGTTCCATGTTTAGGCCCCAGCATTTT.

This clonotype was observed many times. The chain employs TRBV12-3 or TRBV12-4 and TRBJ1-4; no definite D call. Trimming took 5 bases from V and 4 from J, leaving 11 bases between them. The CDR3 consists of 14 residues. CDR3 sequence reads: CASSQEAGNEKLFF. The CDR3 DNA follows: TGTGCCAGCAGTCAAGAAGCGGGTAATGAAAAACTGTTTTTT.

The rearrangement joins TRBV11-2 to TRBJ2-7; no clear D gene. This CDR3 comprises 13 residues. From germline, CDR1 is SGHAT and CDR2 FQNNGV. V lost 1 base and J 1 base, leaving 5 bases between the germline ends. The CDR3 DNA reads TGTGCCAGCAGCTTAGCGATTTCCTACGAGCAGTACTTC. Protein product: CASSLAISYEQYF.

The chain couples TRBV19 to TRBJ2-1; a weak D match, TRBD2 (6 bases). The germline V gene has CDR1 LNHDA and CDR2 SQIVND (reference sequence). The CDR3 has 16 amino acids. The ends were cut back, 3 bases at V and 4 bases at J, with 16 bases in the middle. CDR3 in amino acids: CASSIFGEAGYNEQFF. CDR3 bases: TGTGCCAGTAGTATTTTTGGGGAGGCCGGTTACAATGAGCAGTTCTTC.

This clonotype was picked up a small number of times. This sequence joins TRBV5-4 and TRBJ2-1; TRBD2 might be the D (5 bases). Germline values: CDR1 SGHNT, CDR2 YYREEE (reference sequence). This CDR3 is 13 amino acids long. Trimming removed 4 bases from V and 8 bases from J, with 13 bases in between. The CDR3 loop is CASSPPRADEQFF. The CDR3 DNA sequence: TGTGCCAGCAGCCCCCCGAGGGCCGATGAGCAGTTCTTC. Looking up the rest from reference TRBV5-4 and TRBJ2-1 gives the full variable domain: ETGVTQSPTHLIKTRGQQVTLRCSSQSGHNTVSWYQQALGQGPQFIFQYYREEENGRGNFPPRFSGLQFPNYSSELNVNALELDDSALYLCASSPPRADEQFFGPGTRLTVL.

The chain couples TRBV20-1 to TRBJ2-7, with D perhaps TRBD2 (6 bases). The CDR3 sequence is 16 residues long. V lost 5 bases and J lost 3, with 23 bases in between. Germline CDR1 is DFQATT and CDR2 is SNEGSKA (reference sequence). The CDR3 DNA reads TGCAGTGCTCCTCTTCCGGGGGTTAGCCCGGTCTACGAGCAGTACTTC. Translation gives CSAPLPGVSPVYEQYF.

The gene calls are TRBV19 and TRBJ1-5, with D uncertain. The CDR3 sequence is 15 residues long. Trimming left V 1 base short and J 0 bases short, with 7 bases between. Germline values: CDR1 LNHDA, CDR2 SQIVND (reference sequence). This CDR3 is CASSIGEYSNQPQHF. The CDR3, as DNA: TGTGCCAGTAGTATAGGAGAATATAGCAATCAGCCCCAGCATTTT.

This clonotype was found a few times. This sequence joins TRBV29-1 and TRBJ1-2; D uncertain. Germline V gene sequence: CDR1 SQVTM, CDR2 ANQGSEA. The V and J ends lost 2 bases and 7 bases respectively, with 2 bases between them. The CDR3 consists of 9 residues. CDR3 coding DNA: TGCAGCGTTGAACTTGGCTACACCTTC. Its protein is CSVELGYTF.

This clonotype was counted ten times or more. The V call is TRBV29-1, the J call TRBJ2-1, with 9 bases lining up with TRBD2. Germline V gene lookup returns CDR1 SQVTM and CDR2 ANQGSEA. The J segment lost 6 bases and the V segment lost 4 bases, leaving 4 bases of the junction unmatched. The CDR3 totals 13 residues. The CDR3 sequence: CSVAGTSFNEQFF. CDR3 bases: TGCAGCGTTGCGGGGACTAGCTTCAATGAGCAGTTCTTC.

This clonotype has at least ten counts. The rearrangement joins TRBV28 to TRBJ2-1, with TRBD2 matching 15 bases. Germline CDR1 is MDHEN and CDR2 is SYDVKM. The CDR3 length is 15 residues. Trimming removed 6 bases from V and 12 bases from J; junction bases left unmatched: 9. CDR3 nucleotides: TGTGCCAGCAGCCATTGGACTAGCGGGAGGGAAGTGCAGTTCTTC. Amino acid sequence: CASSHWTSGREVQFF.

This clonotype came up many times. The DNA for the CDR3 is TGTGCCAGCAACCTTGGGGGCGCGGAGTCGGAGACCCAGTACTTC. This encodes CASNLGGAESETQYF. V usage is TRBV28 and J usage is TRBJ2-5; weak D call: TRBD1 (6 bases). Germline V gives CDR1 MDHEN, CDR2 SYDVKM. V lost 7 bases to trimming and J lost 5 bases, with 20 bases between them. This CDR3 spans 15 amino acids.

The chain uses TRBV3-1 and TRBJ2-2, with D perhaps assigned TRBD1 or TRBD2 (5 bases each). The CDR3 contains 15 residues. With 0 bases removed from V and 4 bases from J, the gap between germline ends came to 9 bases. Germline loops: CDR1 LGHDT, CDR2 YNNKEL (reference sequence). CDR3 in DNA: TGTGCCAGCAGCCAAGATTCCGGGGCCACCGGGGAGCTGTTTTTT. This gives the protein CASSQDSGATGELFF. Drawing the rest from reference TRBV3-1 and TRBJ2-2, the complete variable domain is DTAVSQTPKYLVTQMGNDKSIKCEQNLGHDTMYWYKQDSKKFLKIMFSYNNKELIINETVPNRFSPKSPDKAHLNLHINSLELGDSAVYFCASSQDSGATGELFFGEGSRLTVL.

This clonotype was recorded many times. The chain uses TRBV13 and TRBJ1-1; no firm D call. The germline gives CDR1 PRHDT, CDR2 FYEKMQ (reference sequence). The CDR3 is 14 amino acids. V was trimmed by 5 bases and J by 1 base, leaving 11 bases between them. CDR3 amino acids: CASSHGRGNTEAFF. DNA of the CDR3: TGTGCCAGCAGCCATGGACGGGGGAACACTGAAGCTTTCTTT.

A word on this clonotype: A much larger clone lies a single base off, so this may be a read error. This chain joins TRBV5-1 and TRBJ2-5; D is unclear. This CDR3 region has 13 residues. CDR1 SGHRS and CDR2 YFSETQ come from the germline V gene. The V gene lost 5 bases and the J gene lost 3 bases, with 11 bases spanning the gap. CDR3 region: CASSQNVEETQYF. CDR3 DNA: TGCGCCAGCAGTCAGAATGTTGAAGAGACCCAGTACTTC.

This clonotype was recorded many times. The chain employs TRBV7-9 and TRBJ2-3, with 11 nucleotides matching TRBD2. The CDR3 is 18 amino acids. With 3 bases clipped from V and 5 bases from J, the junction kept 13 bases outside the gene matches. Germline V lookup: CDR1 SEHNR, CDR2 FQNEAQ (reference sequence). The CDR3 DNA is TGTGCCAGCAGCTTGAGAGGGTGGAGACTAGCGGGAAGAGATACGCAGTATTTT. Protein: CASSLRGWRLAGRDTQYF.

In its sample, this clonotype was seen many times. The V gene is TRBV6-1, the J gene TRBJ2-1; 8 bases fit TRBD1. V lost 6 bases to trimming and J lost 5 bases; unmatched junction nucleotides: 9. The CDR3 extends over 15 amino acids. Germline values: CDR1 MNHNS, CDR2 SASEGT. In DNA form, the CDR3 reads TGTGCCAGCAGGACAGGGGATGGGTCCAACAATGAGCAGTTCTTC. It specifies CASRTGDGSNNEQFF.

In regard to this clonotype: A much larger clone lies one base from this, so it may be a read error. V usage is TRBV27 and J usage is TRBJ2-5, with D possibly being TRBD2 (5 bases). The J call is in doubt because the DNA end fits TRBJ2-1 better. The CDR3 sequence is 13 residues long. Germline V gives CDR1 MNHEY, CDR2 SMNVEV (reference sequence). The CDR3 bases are TGTGCCAGCAGTTTCGGGGTCGCGGAGACCCAGTTCTTC. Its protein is CASSFGVAETQFF.

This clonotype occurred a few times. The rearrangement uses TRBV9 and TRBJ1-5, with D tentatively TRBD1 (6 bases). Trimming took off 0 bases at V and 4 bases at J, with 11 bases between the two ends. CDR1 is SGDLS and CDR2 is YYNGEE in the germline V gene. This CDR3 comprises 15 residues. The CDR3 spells CASSVGLQGNQPQHF. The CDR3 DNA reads TGTGCCAGCAGCGTAGGCCTTCAGGGGAATCAGCCCCAGCATTTT.

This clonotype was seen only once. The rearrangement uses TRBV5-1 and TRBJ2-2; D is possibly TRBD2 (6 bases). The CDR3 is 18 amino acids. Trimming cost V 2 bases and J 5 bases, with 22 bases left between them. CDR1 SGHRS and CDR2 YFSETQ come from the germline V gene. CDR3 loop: CASSFRGVRGGDTGELFF. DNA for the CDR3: TGCGCCAGCAGCTTCCGGGGAGTTCGTGGAGGGGATACCGGGGAGCTGTTTTTT. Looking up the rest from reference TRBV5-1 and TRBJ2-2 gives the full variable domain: KAGVTQTPRYLIKTRGQQVTLSCSPISGHRSVSWYQQTPGQGLQFLFEYFSETQRNKGNFPGRFSGRQFSNSRSEMNVSTLELGDSALYLCASSFRGVRGGDTGELFFGEGSRLTVL.

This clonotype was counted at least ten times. The CDR3 DNA follows: TGTGCCAGCAGCTTAGCAAGGTCAGGTCGGGACAATCAGCCCCAGCATTTT. Protein product: CASSLARSGRDNQPQHF. The genes are TRBV7-6 and TRBJ1-5; D unclear. Germline V gene data show CDR1 as SGHVS and CDR2 as FNYEAQ. Deletions cut 0 bases from V and 3 bases from J, with 15 bases between. CDR3 length: 17 residues. The whole variable domain, remainder taken from reference TRBV7-6 and TRBJ1-5, is GAGVSQSPRYKVTKRGQDVALRCDPISGHVSLYWYRQALGQGPEFLTYFNYEAQQDKSGLPNDRFSAERPEGSISTLTIQRTEQRDSAMYRCASSLARSGRDNQPQHFGDGTRLSIL.

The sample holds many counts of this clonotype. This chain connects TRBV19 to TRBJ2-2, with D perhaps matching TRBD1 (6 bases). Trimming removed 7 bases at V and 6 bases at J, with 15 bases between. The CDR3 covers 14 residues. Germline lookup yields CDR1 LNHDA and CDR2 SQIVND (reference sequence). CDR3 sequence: CASNGGYRAGELFF. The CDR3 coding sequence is TGTGCCAGTAACGGAGGTTACAGGGCCGGGGAGCTGTTTTTT.

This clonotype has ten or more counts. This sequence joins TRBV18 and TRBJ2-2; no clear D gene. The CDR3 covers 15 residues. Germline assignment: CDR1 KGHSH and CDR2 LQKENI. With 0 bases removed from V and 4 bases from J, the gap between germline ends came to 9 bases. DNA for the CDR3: TGTGCCAGCTCACCACCTCTTCTCCTCACCGGGGAGCTGTTTTTT. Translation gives CASSPPLLLTGELFF.

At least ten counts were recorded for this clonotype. The CDR3: CASSRRAGGRETQYF. The CDR3 nucleotides read TGTGCCAGCAGCCGTAGGGCGGGAGGCCGCGAGACCCAGTACTTC. The chain employs TRBV12-3 or TRBV12-4 and TRBJ2-5, with 8 bases identical to TRBD2. The trim removed 6 bases at V and 5 bases at J, leaving 11 bases unmatched. The CDR3 covers 15 residues.